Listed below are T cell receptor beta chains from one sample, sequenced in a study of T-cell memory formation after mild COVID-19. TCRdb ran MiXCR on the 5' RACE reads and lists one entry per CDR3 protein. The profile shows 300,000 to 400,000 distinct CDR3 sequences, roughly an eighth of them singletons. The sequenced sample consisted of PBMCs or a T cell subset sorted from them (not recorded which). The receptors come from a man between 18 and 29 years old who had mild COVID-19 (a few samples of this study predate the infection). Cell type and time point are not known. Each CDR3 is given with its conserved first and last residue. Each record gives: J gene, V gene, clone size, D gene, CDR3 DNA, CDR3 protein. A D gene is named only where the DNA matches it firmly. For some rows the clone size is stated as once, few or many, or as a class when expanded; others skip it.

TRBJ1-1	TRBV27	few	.	TGTGCCAGCAGTTCCCAGACAGATGACATGAACACTGAAGCTTTCTTT	CASSSQTDDMNTEAFF
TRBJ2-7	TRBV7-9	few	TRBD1	TGTGCCTGCCCGGGACAGGGGTCTAACGAGCAGTACTTC	CACPGQGSNEQYF
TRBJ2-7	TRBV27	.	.	TGTGCCAGCAGTCCACTGGGGCAGGGCGGGAACTACGAGCAGTACTTC	CASSPLGQGGNYEQYF
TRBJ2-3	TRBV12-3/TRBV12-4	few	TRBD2	TGTGCCAGCAGTTTGGTAGCGGGGGTAAACACAGATACGCAGTATTTT	CASSLVAGVNTDTQYF
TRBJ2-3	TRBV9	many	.	TGTGCCAGCAGCGTAGGAGGTTTTAGCACAGATACGCAGTATTTT	CASSVGGFSTDTQYF
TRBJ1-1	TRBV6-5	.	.	TGTGCCAGCAGTTACGCAGGGAACACTGAAGCTTTCTTT	CASSYAGNTEAFF
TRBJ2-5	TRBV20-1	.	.	TGCAGTGCTAGAGAGGGACTCCAAGAGACCCAGTACTTC	CSAREGLQETQYF
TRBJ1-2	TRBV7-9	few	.	TGTGCCAGCAGCTTAGAACTTGGCTACACCTTC	CASSLELGYTF
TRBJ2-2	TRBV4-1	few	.	TGCGCCAGCAGCCAAGTGGGATCGAACACCGGGGAGCTGTTTTTT	CASSQVGSNTGELFF
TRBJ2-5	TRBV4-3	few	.	TGCGCCAGCAGCCAAGGGCCGGCCGAGACCCAGTACTTC	CASSQGPAETQYF
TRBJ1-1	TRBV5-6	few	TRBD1	TGTGCCAGCAGGAGGGGTGGGACAGGGAACACTGAAGCTTTCTTT	CASRRGGTGNTEAFF
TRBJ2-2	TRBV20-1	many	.	TGCAGTGCGGTCCCTATAAACACCGGGGAGCTGTTTTTT	CSAVPINTGELFF
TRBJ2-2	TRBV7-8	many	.	TGTGCCAGCAGCCCTATAAGGAGGGGAAGGAGCGGGGAGCTGTTTTTT	CASSPIRRGRSGELFF
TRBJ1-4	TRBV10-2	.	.	TGCGCCAGCAGTGACCCAGCGACGGCAACTAATGAAAAACTGTTTTTT	CASSDPATATNEKLFF
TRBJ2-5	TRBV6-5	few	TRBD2	TGTGCCAGCAGTTACTCCCTTACAGCGGGGGAACGAGAGACCCAGTACTTC	CASSYSLTAGERETQYF
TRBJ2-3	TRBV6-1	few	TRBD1	TGTGCCAGCAGATCAGGGGGCGCCGGAGATACGCAGTATTTT	CASRSGGAGDTQYF
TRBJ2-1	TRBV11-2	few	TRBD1	TGTGCCAGCAGCCCCCCCTTGACAGGGGTAGGGAATGAGCAGTTCTTC	CASSPPLTGVGNEQFF
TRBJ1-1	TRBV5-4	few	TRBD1	TGTGCCAGCAGCTTGGGGGGACAGGGCGGGACTGAAGCTTTCTTT	CASSLGGQGGTEAFF
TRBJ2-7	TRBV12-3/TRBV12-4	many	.	TGTGCCAGCAGCGAATCGAGTGGGCAGTACTTC	CASSESSGQYF
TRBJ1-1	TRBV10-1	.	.	TGCGCCAGCACCCAGGGAACCAACACTGAAGCTTTCTTT	CASTQGTNTEAFF
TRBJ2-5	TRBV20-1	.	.	TGCAGTGCCCCGCAGCGGCCTCACCAAGAGACCCAGTACTTC	CSAPQRPHQETQYF
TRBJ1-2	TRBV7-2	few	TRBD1	TGTGCCAGCAGCCTACAGGGGGCGGTTGGCTACACCTTC	CASSLQGAVGYTF
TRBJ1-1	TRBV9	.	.	TGTGCCAGCAGCGTAGATGGGGGATGGGGCACTGAAGCTTTCTTT	CASSVDGGWGTEAFF
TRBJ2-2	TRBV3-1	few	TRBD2	TGTGCCAGCAGCCCTGTAGCGGGGGTCGGGGAGCTGTTTTTT	CASSPVAGVGELFF
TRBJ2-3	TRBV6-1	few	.	TGTGCCAGCAGTGAAGCGCTTTCAGGGTTGGGCACAGATACGCAGTATTTT	CASSEALSGLGTDTQYF
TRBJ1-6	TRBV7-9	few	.	TGTGCCAGCAGCTTACCGAGCTCACCCCTCCACTTT	CASSLPSSPLHF
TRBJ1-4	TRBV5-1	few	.	TGCGCCAGCAGCTTGTACACTAATGAAAAACTGTTTTTT	CASSLYTNEKLFF
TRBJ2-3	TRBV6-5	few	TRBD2	TGTGCCAGCAGTTACTCGGGCAGGTCGATGGGCGGGGGGGGAATGGTCACAGATACGCAGTATTTT	CASSYSGRSMGGGGMVTDTQYF
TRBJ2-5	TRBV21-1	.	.	TGTGCCAGCAGCGCCGGGACTGCGGGCGAGACCCAGTACTTC	CASSAGTAGETQYF
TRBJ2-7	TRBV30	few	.	TGTGCCTGGAGAGGGAGCTCCTACGAGCAGTACTTC	CAWRGSSYEQYF
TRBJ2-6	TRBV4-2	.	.	TGTGCCAGCAGCCAAGACCGACAGGACACGTTATTCACTGGGGCCAACGTCCTGACTTTC	CASSQDRQDTLFTGANVLTF
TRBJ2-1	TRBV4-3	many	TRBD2	TGCGCCAGCAGCCAAGTTGTTCGGGCTAGCGGGGCGACCAATGAGCAGTTCTTC	CASSQVVRASGATNEQFF
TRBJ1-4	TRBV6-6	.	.	TGTGCCAGCAGGGACGGAATTAATGAAAAACTGTTTTTT	CASRDGINEKLFF
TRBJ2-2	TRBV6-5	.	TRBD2	TGTGCCAGCAGTGGCGGGGAGGGACGCGACGGGGAGCTGTTTTTT	CASSGGEGRDGELFF
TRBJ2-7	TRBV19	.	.	TGTGCCAGCACAACCGCAGGGTCCGACGAGCAGTACTTC	CASTTAGSDEQYF
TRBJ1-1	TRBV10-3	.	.	TGTGCCATCAGTGATTTTCCCCGCCAGGATGAAGCTTTCTTT	CAISDFPRQDEAFF
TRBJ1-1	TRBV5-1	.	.	TGCGCCAGCAGCTCGGATGGGCTGAACACTGAAGCTTTCTTT	CASSSDGLNTEAFF
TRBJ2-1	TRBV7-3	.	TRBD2	TGTGCCAGCAGCCCCACGACTAGCTCCTATGAGCAGTTCTTC	CASSPTTSSYEQFF
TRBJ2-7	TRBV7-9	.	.	TGTGCCAGCAGCCAACAGACAGGTCCGTACGAGCAGTACTTC	CASSQQTGPYEQYF
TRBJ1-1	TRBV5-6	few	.	TGTGCCAGCAGCTTGGACAGTATGAACACTGAAGCTTTCTTT	CASSLDSMNTEAFF
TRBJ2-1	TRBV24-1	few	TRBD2	TGTGCCACCAGTGATTTGCACCCCCTAGCGGGGGGTTACAATGAGCAGTTCTTC	CATSDLHPLAGGYNEQFF
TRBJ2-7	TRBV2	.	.	TGTGCCAGCAGTGAACAGGGGACTCACTACGAGCAGTACTTC	CASSEQGTHYEQYF
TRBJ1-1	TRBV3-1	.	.	TGTGCCAGCAGCCAAGACAGGTCCTCGCCCGCTTTCTTT	CASSQDRSSPAFF
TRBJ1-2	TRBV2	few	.	TGTGCCAGCAGTGAAGAGGGTGGTGGTGGCTACACCTTC	CASSEEGGGGYTF
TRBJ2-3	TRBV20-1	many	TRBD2	TGCAGCGCTGGGCGGGGGGGTCAATATACGCAGTATTTT	CSAGRGGQYTQYF
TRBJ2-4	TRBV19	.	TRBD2	TGTGCCAGTAGTATGGCTAGCGGACTGAACATTCAGTACTTC	CASSMASGLNIQYF
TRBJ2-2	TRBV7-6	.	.	TGTGCCAGCAGCCCCCAGCTGGGGAACGGGGAGCTGTTTTTT	CASSPQLGNGELFF
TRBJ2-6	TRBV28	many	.	TGTGCCAGCAGCAACTCTGGGGCCAACGTCCTGACTTTC	CASSNSGANVLTF
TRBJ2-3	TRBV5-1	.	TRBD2	TGCGCCAGCAGCTCCGGGACTAGCGGGGGAATTGCAGATACGCAGTATTTT	CASSSGTSGGIADTQYF
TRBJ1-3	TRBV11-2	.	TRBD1	TGTGCCAGCAGCTTTGCTTCAGGGGGCGCTGGCTCTGGAAACACCATATATTTT	CASSFASGGAGSGNTIYF